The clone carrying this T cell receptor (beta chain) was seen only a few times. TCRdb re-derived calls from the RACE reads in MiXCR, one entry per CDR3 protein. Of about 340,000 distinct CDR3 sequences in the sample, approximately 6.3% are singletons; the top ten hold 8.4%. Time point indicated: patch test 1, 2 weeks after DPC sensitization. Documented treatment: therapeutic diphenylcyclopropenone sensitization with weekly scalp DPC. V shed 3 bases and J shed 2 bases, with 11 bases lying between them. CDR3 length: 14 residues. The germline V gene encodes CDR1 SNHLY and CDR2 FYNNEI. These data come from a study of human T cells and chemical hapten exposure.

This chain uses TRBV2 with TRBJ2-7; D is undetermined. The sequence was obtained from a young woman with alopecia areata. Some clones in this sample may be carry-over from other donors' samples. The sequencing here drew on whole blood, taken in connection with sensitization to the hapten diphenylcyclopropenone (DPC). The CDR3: CASSDWRFAYEQYF. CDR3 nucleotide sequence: TGTGCCAGCAGTGATTGGCGCTTCGCCTACGAGCAGTACTTC.